Listed below are T cell receptor beta chains from one sample, sequenced in a study of blood T cells in healthy people across ages. TCRdb recomputed calls from the 5' RACE reads with MiXCR, one row per CDR3 protein. The data hold about 1,400,000 distinct CDR3 sequences, with about 43% observed a single time. The sequencing input was blood. Every receptor here comes from a woman between 18 and 30 years old in good health. Each CDR3 is given with its conserved first and last residue. A D gene is named only where the DNA matches it firmly. Size tells how often a clone was seen (once, few, many) or the class of an expanded clone, and some rows leave it out.

d_call j_call v_call clone_size cdr3_nt cdr3_aa
TRBD1 TRBJ2-3 TRBV6-2/TRBV6-3 NA TGTGCCAGCAGTTATGCTCCAGGGGGCCCAGATACGCAGTATTTT CASSYAPGGPDTQYF
NA TRBJ1-6 TRBV20-1 few TGCAGTGCTAGGGCGGGGAGCTCCTATAATTCACCCCTCCACTTT CSARAGSSYNSPLHF
NA TRBJ2-3 TRBV5-1 few TGCGCCAGCAGCTTGGTCCGATCTAGCACAGATACGCAGTATTTT CASSLVRSSTDTQYF
NA TRBJ2-3 TRBV28 NA TGTGCCAGCAGTTCCCTTGGCCGCAGGGGCCACACAGATACGCAGTATTTT CASSSLGRRGHTDTQYF
TRBD2 TRBJ2-3 TRBV12-3/TRBV12-4 few TGTGCCAGCAGTTTTCGGGGGGGGCCCCCACATGGTACGCAGTATTTT CASSFRGGPPHGTQYF
TRBD2 TRBJ2-5 TRBV6-5 NA TGTGCCAGCAGTACTCGGACTAGCGGGGCGCAAGAGACCCAGTATTTC CASSTRTSGAQETQYF
NA TRBJ2-2 TRBV7-9 NA TGTGCCAGCAGTCCCCCTCCCGGGACCCGGAACACCGGGGAGCTGTTTTTT CASSPPPGTRNTGELFF
TRBD2 TRBJ2-5 TRBV10-3 few TGTGCCATCAGTCCGACCGCGGGGGACTTTGGGAGGACCCAGTACTTC CAISPTAGDFGRTQYF
TRBD1 TRBJ2-7 TRBV28 few TGTGCCAGCAGCCGGACAGGGAACGGCTACGAGCAGTACTTC CASSRTGNGYEQYF
TRBD2 TRBJ2-1 TRBV18 few TGTGCCAGCTCACCGAACAGCGGGGGGTCCTACAATGAGCAGTTCTTC CASSPNSGGSYNEQFF
NA TRBJ1-1 TRBV25-1 once TGTGCCAGCAGTGACACCAAAACAGACTACACTGAAGCTTTCTTT CASSDTKTDYTEAFF
NA TRBJ2-5 TRBV5-1 NA TGCGCCAGCAGCCCGGGGACGGGAAGTAGGAATGAGCAGTACTTC CASSPGTGSRNEQYF
NA TRBJ1-1 TRBV10-3 few TGTGCCATCAGGGGGCGGGACACTGAAGCTTTCTTT CAIRGRDTEAFF
NA TRBJ2-1 TRBV13 NA TGTGCCAGCAGCTTAGGTCCGGGGGCGGTATGGAATGAGCAGTTCTTC CASSLGPGAVWNEQFF
NA TRBJ2-3 TRBV12-3/TRBV12-4 NA TGTGCCAGCAGTCGCCGGGTTTCCACAGATACGCAGTATTTT CASSRRVSTDTQYF
NA TRBJ2-4 TRBV11-2 NA TGTGCCAGCAGCTCACCCCGCGGCAAGCAGTACTTC CASSSPRGKQYF
NA TRBJ2-7 TRBV7-9 NA TGTGCCAGCAGCCCCTTCAACAAAGACGAGCAGTACTTC CASSPFNKDEQYF
TRBD1 TRBJ2-2 TRBV7-3 NA TGTGCCAGCAGCCCCCGACAGGGGTCGCCCGGGGAGCTGTTTTTT CASSPRQGSPGELFF
TRBD2 TRBJ2-7 TRBV6-6 NA TGTGCCAGCAGTGACCGGACTAGCGGGAAAACAGCCGAGCAGTACTTC CASSDRTSGKTAEQYF
TRBD2 TRBJ2-7 TRBV29-1 NA TGCAGCGTCGACGGGACTAGCGGGAGTCTTGATGAGCAGTACTTC CSVDGTSGSLDEQYF
TRBD1 TRBJ1-5 TRBV20-1 NA TGCAGTGCTAGAGGGACAGGGGAACAGCCCCAGCATTTT CSARGTGEQPQHF
NA TRBJ1-2 TRBV5-6 NA TGTGCCAGCAGCTTATTACAGGGCGGCCTAATTAACTATGGCTACACCTTC CASSLLQGGLINYGYTF
NA TRBJ2-1 TRBV15 NA TGTGCCACCAGCTTCGGACCAGCGAGCTCCTACAATGAGCAGTTCTTC CATSFGPASSYNEQFF
NA TRBJ1-1 TRBV7-2 NA TGTGCCAGCAGCTTAGTGGCAGGCACCTACACTGAAGCTTTCTTT CASSLVAGTYTEAFF
TRBD2 TRBJ2-7 TRBV10-3 NA TGTGCCATCAGAGGACTAGCGGGGAACACCTACGAGCAGTACTTC CAIRGLAGNTYEQYF
NA TRBJ1-2 TRBV12-3/TRBV12-4 NA TGTGCCAGCAGAAATACAGGGCTAGGGCCCTATGGCTACACCTTC CASRNTGLGPYGYTF
NA TRBJ1-1 TRBV28 NA TGTGCCAGCAGTCCCTATCAGGAGCCATTGAACACTGAAGCTTTCTTT CASSPYQEPLNTEAFF
TRBD2 TRBJ2-7 TRBV27 NA TGTGCCAGCAAGGACCTGGCGGGGGTAAATGAGCAGTACTTC CASKDLAGVNEQYF